A few counts support the clone carrying this T cell receptor beta chain. This sample stems from a study of early T cells in non-severe SARS-CoV-2 infection. Background on the study: Chains were unpaired, as sequencing was done on bulk RNA from unsorted whole blood.

Researchers attached unique molecular identifiers to individual cDNA molecules. TCRdb reanalysed the 5' RACE reads using MiXCR and keeps one entry per CDR3 protein. In the table there are more than 75,000 distinct CDR3 sequences, about 14% of which are singletons. The V and J ends lost 5 bases and 4 bases respectively, with 15 bases between them. The CDR3 extends over 14 amino acids. Germline CDR1 and CDR2: WNHNN and SYGVQD (reference sequence). Sequencing was performed on whole blood. This sequence was found in an adult who was a healthcare worker with PCR-confirmed SARS-CoV-2 infection or an uninfected control (not recorded which). The V gene is TRBV10-1, the J gene TRBJ2-7; possibly TRBD1 or TRBD2 for D (5 bases each). The CDR3 coding sequence is TGCGCCAGCAGTAGATTGGGACCTCCGTACGAGCAGTACTTC. As protein: CASSRLGPPYEQYF.